This TCR beta chain was retrieved from a study of monozygotic twins with inflammatory bowel disease. Regarding the study as a whole: Patients got different immunosuppressive treatments, which may have made their repertoires more variable. IBD patients share fewer clonotypes with other people than healthy twins do, especially with disease activity.

TCR libraries were prepared from 3,000 to 3,500 ng total RNA each. Template-switch reactions added UMIs with a 6-nucleotide sample barcode. TCRdb reprocessed the 5' RACE reads and reports one entry per CDR3 protein, with no DNA. The sample totals about 350,000 distinct CDR3 sequences. CDR1 is LGHNA and CDR2 is YSLEER in the germline V gene. This CDR3 is built from 14 residues. Of note for this clonotype: What it binds is unknown.

Sequencing used blood. The TCR comes from a human donor with ulcerative colitis or Crohn's disease, or a healthy co-twin of an affected twin (not recorded which). The V gene is TRBV4-3, the J gene TRBJ1-2; with no DNA, the TCRdb D assignment of TRBD1 cannot be verified. This chain's CDR3 is CASSQDEGGYGYTF.